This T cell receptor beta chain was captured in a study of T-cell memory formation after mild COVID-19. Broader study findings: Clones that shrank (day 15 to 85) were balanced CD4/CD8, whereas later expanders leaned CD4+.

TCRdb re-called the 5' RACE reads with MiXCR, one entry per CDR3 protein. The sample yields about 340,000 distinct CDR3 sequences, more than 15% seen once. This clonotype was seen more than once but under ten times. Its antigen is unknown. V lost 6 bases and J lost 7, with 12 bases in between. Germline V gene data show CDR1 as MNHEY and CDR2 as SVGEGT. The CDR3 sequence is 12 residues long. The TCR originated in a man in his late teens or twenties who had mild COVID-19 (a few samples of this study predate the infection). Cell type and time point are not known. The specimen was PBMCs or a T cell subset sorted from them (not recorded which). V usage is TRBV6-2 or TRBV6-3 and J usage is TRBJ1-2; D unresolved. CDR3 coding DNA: TGTGCCAGCAGAACAGCTCTACGTGGCTACACCTTC. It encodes CASRTALRGYTF.